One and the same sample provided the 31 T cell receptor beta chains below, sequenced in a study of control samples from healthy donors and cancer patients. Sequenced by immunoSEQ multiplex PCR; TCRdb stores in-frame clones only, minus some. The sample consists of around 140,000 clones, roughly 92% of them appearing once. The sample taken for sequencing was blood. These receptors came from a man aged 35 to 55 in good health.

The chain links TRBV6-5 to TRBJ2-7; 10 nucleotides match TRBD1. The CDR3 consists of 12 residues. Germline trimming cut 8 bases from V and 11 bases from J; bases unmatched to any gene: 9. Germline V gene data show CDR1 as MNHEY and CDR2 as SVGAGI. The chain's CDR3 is CASGTGEGSKYF. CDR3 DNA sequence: TGTGCCAGCGGGACAGGGGAGGGTTCGAAGTACTTC.

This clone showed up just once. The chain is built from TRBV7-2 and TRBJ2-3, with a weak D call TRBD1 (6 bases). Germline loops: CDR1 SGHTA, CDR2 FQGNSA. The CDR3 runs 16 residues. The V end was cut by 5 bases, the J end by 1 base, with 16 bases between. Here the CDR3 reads CASSAASTGCTDTQYF. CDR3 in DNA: TGTGCCAGCAGCGCAGCTTCGACAGGTTGCACAGATACGCAGTATTTT. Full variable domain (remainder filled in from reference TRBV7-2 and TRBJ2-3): GAGVSQSPSNKVTEKGKDVELRCDPISGHTALYWYRQSLGQGLEFLIYFQGNSAPDKSGLPSDRFSAERTGGSVSTLTIQRTQQEDSAVYLCASSAASTGCTDTQYFGPGTRLTVL.

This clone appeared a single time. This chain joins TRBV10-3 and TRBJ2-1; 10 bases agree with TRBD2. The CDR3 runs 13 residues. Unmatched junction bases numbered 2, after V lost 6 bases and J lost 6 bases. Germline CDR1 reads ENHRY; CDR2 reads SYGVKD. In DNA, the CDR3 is TGTGCCATCAGCGGGACTAGCGTCAATGAGCAGTTCTTC. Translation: CAISGTSVNEQFF.

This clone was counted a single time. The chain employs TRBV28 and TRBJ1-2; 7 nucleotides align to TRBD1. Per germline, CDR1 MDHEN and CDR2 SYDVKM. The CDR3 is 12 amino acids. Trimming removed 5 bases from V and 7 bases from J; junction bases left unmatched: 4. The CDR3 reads CASSIKGAGYTF. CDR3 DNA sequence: TGTGCCAGCAGTATAAAGGGGGCTGGCTACACCTTC.

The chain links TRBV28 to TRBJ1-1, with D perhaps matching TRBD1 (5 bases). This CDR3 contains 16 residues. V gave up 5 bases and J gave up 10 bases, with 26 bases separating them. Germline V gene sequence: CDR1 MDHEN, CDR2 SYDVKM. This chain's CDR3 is CASSAPGDRPYVGAFF. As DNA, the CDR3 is TGTGCCAGCAGTGCCCCCGGGGACCGTCCGTATGTTGGAGCTTTCTTT.

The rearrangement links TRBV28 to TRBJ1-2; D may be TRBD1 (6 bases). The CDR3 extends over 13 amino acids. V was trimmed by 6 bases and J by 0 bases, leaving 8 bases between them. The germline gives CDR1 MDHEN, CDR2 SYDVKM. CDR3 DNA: TGTGCCAGCAGGGACAGTACTAACTATGGCTACACCTTC. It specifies CASRDSTNYGYTF.

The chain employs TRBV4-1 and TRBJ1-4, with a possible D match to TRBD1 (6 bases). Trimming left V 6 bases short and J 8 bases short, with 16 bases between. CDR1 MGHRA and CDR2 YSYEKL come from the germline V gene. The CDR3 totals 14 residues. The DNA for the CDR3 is TGCGCCAGCAGTCAACAGGGTACGTGGGAAAAACTGTTTTTT. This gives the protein CASSQQGTWEKLFF.

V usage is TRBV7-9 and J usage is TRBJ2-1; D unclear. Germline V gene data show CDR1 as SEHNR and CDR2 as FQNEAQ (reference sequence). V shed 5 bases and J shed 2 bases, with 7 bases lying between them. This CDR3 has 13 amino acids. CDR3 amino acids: CASSKQTYNEQFF. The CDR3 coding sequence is TGTGCCAGCAGCAAACAAACCTACAATGAGCAGTTCTTC.

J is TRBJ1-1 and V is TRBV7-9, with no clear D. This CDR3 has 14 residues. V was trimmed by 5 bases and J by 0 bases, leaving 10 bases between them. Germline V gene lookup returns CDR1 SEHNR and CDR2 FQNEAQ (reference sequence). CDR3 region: CASSLQSMNTEAFF. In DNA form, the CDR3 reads TGTGCCAGCAGCCTACAGAGCATGAACACTGAAGCTTTCTTT.

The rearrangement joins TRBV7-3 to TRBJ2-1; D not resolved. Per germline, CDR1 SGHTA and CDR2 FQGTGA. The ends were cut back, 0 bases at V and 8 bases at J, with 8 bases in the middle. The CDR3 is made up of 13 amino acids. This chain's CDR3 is CASSLTGIDEQFF. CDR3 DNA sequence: TGTGCCAGCAGCTTAACAGGGATAGATGAGCAGTTCTTC. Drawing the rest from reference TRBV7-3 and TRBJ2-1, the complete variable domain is GAGVSQTPSNKVTEKGKYVELRCDPISGHTALYWYRQSLGQGPEFLIYFQGTGAADDSGLPNDRFFAVRPEGSVSTLKIQRTERGDSAVYLCASSLTGIDEQFFGPGTRLTVL.

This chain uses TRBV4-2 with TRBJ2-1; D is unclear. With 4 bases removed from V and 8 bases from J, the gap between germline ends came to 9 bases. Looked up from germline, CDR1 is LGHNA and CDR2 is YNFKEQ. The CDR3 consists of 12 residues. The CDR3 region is CASSPLGDEQFF. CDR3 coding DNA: TGTGCCAGCAGCCCCCTCGGCGATGAGCAGTTCTTC.

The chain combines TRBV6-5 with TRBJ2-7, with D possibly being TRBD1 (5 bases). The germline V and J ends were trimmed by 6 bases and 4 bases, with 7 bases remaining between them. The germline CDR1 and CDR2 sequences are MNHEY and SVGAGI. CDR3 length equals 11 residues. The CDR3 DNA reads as TGTGCCAGCAGGACAGCTTACGAGCAGTACTTC. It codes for CASRTAYEQYF.

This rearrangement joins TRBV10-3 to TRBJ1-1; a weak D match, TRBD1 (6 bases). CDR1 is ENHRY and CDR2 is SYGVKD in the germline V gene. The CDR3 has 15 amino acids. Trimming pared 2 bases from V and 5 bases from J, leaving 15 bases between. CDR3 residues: CAISEVAGVLTEAFF. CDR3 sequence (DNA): TGTGCCATCAGTGAGGTGGCAGGGGTCTTGACTGAAGCTTTCTTT.

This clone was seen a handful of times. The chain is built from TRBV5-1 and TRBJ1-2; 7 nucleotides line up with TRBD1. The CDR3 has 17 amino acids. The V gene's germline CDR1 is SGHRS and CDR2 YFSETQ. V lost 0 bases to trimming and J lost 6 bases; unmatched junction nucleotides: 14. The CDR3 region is CASSLVENNRDSHGYTF. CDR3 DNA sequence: TGCGCCAGCAGCTTGGTCGAAAACAACCGGGACAGCCATGGCTACACCTTC.

The CDR3 reads CASSERDRVSQTFF. CDR3 in DNA: TGTGCCAGCAGTGAAAGGGACAGGGTATCGCAAACGTTCTTC. The chain carries TRBV2 and TRBJ2-1; TRBD1 aligns across 9 bases. CDR1 is SNHLY and CDR2 is FYNNEI in the germline V gene. This CDR3 contains 14 residues. V shed 2 bases and J 15 bases; nucleotides not matched to a gene: 11.

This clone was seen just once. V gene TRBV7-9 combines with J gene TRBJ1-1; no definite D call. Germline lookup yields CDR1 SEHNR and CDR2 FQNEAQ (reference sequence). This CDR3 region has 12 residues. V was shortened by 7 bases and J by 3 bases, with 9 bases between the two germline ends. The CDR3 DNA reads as TGTGCCAGCAACCTAGACGACACTGAAGCTTTCTTT. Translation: CASNLDDTEAFF.

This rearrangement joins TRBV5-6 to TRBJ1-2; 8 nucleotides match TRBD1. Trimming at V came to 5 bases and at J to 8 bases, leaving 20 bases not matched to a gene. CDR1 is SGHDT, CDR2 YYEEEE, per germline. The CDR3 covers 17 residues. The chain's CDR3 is CASRGRNGQGIILGYTF. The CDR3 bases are TGTGCCAGCAGGGGACGGAACGGACAGGGCATTATCTTAGGCTACACCTTC.

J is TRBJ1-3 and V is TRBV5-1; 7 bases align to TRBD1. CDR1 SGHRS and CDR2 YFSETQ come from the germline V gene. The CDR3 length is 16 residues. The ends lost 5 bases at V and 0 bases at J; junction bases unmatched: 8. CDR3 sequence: CASSGTRDSSGNTIYF. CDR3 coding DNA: TGCGCCAGCAGTGGCACCCGGGACAGCTCTGGAAACACCATATATTTT. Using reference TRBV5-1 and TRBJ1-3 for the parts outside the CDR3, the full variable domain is KAGVTQTPRYLIKTRGQQVTLSCSPISGHRSVSWYQQTPGQGLQFLFEYFSETQRNKGNFPGRFSGRQFSNSRSEMNVSTLELGDSALYLCASSGTRDSSGNTIYFGEGSWLTVV.

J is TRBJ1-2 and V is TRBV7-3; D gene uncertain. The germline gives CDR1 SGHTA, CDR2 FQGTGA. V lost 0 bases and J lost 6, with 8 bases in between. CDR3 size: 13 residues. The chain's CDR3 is CASSLTDGDGYTF. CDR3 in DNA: TGTGCCAGCAGCTTAACAGACGGGGATGGCTACACCTTC.

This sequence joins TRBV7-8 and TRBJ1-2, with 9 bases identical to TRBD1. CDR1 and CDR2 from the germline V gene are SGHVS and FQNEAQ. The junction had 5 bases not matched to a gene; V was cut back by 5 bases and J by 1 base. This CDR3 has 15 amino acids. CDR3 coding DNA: TGTGCCAGCAGCCTAGGGACAGGGAATAACTATGGCTACACCTTC. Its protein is CASSLGTGNNYGYTF. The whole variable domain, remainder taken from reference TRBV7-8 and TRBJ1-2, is GAGVSQSPRYKVAKRGQDVALRCDPISGHVSLFWYQQALGQGPEFLTYFQNEAQLDKSGLPSDRFFAERPEGSVSTLKIQRTQQEDSAVYLCASSLGTGNNYGYTFGSGTRLTVV.

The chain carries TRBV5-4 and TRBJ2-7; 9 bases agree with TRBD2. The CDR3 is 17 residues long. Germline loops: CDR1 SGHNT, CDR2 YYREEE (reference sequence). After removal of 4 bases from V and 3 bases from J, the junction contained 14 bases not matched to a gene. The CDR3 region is CASSAGGTLLAGYEQYF. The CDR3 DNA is TGTGCCAGCAGCGCGGGTGGGACCCTACTAGCGGGCTACGAGCAGTACTTC.

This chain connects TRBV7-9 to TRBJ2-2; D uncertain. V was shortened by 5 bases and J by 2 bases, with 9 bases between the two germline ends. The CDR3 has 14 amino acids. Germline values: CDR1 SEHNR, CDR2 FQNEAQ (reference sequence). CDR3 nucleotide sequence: TGTGCCAGCAGCCCGCTGAGCAACACCGGGGAGCTGTTTTTT. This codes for CASSPLSNTGELFF.

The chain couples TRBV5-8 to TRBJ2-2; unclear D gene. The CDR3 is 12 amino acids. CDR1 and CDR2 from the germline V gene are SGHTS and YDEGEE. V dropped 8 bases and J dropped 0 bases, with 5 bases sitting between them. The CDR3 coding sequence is TGTGCCAGAAACCCGAACACCGGGGAGCTGTTTTTT. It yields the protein CARNPNTGELFF.

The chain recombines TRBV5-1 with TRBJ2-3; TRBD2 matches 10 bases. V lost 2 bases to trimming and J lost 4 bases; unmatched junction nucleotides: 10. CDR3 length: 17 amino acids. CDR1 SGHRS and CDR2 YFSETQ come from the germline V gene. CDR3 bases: TGCGCCAGCAGCTTTAATCTAGCGGGAGTCTGGGCAGATACGCAGTATTTT. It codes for CASSFNLAGVWADTQYF.

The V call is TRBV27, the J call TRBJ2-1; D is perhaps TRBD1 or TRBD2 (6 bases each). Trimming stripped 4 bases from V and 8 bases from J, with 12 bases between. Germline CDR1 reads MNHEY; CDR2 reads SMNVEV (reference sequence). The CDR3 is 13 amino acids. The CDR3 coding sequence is TGTGCCAGCAGTTGGGTGAGGGGGGATGAGCAGTTCTTC. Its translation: CASSWVRGDEQFF.

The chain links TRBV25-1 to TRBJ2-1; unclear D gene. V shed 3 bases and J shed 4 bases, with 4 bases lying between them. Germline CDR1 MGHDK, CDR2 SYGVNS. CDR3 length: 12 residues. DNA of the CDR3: TGTGCCAGCAGTGACTCGTACAATGAGCAGTTCTTC. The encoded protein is CASSDSYNEQFF.

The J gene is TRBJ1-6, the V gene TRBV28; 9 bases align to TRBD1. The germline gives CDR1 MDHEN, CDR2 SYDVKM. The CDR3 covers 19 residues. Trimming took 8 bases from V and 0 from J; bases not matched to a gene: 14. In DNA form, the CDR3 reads TGTGCCAGCTCCCAGCGGGACAGGGTATGGAGCTCCTATAATTCACCCCTCCACTTT. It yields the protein CASSQRDRVWSSYNSPLHF.

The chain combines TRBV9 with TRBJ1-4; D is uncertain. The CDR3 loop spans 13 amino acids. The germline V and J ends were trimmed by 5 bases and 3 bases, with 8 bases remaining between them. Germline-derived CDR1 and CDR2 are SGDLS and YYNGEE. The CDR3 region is CASRAGSNEKLFF. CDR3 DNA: TGTGCCAGCAGGGCAGGATCTAATGAAAAACTGTTTTTT. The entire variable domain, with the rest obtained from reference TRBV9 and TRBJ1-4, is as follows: DSGVTQTPKHLITATGQRVTLRCSPRSGDLSVYWYQQSLDQGLQFLIQYYNGEERAKGNILERFSAQQFPDLHSELNLSSLELGDSALYFCASRAGSNEKLFFGSGTQLSVL.

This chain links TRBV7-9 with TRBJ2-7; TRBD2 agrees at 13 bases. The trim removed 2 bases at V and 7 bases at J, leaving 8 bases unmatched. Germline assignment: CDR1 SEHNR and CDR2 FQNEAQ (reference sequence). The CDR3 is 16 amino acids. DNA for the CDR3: TGTGCCAGCAGCTTATCACTAGCGGGAGGGCCGAGGGAGCAGTACTTC. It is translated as CASSLSLAGGPREQYF.

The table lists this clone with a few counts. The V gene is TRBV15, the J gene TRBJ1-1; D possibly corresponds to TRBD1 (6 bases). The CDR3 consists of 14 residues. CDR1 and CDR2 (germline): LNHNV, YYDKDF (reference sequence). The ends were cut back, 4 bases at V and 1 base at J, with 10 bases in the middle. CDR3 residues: CATSNRGANTEAFF. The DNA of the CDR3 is TGTGCCACCAGCAATAGGGGGGCGAACACTGAAGCTTTCTTT. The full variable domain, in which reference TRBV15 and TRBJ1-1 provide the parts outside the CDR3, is DAMVIQNPRYQVTQFGKPVTLSCSQTLNHNVMYWYQQKSSQAPKLLFHYYDKDFNNEADTPDNFQSRRPNTSFCFLDIRSPGLGDTAMYLCATSNRGANTEAFFGQGTRLTVV.

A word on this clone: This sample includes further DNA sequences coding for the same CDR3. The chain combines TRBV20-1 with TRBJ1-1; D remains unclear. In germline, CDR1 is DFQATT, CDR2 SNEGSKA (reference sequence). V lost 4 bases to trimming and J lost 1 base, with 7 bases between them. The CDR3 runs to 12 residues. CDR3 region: CSANDANTEAFF. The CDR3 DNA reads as TGCAGTGCTAATGATGCGAACACTGAAGCTTTCTTT.